Described below is a single T cell receptor beta chain sequence and its context. What it binds is not known. This sample is drawn from a study of cytomegalovirus exposure and HLA in healthy donors. In the PCR, 60 Vbeta and 13 Jbeta primers were used. Data came from immunoSEQ multiplex PCR; TCRdb stores just in-frame clones and leaves some out. The sample carries 100,000 to 150,000 clones, 80% recorded once. Germline V gives CDR1 SQVTM, CDR2 ANQGSEA. CDR3 length: 15 residues. Trimming at V came to 4 bases and at J to 5 bases, leaving 13 bases not matched to a gene. General study results and limits: HLA allele associations emerged for some 16,000 TCR beta sequences in a later analysis, at 0.05 false discovery rate. Among TCR beta chains, those listed as cytomegalovirus-associated numbered over 150.

Sequenced input: PBMCs. The chain uses TRBV29-1 and TRBJ1-1; 7 positions agree with TRBD1. The sequence was obtained from a man aged 30-40 years in good health and CMV-seronegative. The CDR3 region is CSVVEDVGQKTEAFF. CDR3 sequence (DNA): TGCAGCGTTGTTGAGGACGTGGGACAGAAAACTGAAGCTTTCTTT.